This record concerns one T cell receptor (beta chain) sequence. This PCR relied on a set of 60 Vbeta primers and 13 Jbeta primers. The data were produced by immunoSEQ multiplex PCR, yet TCRdb's version contains in-frame clones alone and is incomplete. In all, the sample yields 80,000 or so clones. These data are taken from a study of cytomegalovirus exposure and HLA in healthy donors. Specimen: PBMCs. The sequence came from a man aged 45-65 years in good health and CMV-seropositive.

CDR3 nucleotides: TGCGCCAGCAGCCAAGGAATTACAGGCAAACTCTCTGAAGCTTTCTTT. The encoded protein is CASSQGITGKLSEAFF. The rearrangement joins TRBV4-1 to TRBJ1-1, with D possibly TRBD1 on 5 matching bases. V dropped 1 base and J dropped 6 bases, with 18 bases sitting between them. Germline V lookup: CDR1 MGHRA, CDR2 YSYEKL. This CDR3 region has 16 residues.